These 5 T cell receptor beta chains came from one sample sequenced in a study of monozygotic twins with inflammatory bowel disease. TCRdb reprocessed the 5' RACE reads and reports one entry per CDR3 protein, with no DNA. This sample contains over 350,000 distinct CDR3 sequences. Material for sequencing was blood. The receptors here all came from a human donor with ulcerative colitis or Crohn's disease, or a healthy co-twin of an affected twin (not recorded which).

V is TRBV30 and J is TRBJ2-5; TCRdb reports TRBD2, a call that lacks DNA to check it against. The germline CDR1 and CDR2 sequences are GTSNPN and SVGIG (reference sequence). The CDR3 runs to 13 residues. CDR3 loop: CAWDSGGGWTQYF.

CDR3 sequence: CASSQDDDGGRNTEAFF. This chain links TRBV4-2 with TRBJ1-1; absent DNA, TCRdb's TRBD1 call cannot be checked. The germline V gene has CDR1 LGHNA and CDR2 YNFKEQ. This CDR3 is 17 amino acids long.

The chain joins TRBV24-1 to TRBJ2-1; TCRdb outputs TRBD2, but without DNA this stays unchecked. The CDR3 totals 14 residues. Germline-derived CDR1 and CDR2 are KGHDR and SFDVKD. CDR3 protein: CATSGGIRYDEQFF.

The chain recombines TRBV19 with TRBJ2-1; without DNA, the TCRdb call of TRBD1 cannot be checked. This CDR3 has 15 residues. CDR1 LNHDA and CDR2 SQIVND come from the germline V gene (reference sequence). The CDR3 sequence: CASTVHRGQGNEQFF. Full variable domain (outside the CDR3, taken from reference TRBV19 and TRBJ2-1): DGGITQSPKYLFRKEGQNVTLSCEQNLNHDAMYWYRQDPGQGLRLIYYSQIVNDFQKGDIAEGYSVSREKKESFPLTVTSAQKNPTAFYLCASTVHRGQGNEQFFGPGTRLTVL.

The chain carries TRBV5-5 and TRBJ2-1; the TCRdb D gene call, TRBD1, has no DNA to confirm it. Germline V lookup: CDR1 SGHKS, CDR2 YYEKEE (reference sequence). The CDR3 is 14 residues long. CDR3 in amino acids: CASSLRQGGSEQFF.